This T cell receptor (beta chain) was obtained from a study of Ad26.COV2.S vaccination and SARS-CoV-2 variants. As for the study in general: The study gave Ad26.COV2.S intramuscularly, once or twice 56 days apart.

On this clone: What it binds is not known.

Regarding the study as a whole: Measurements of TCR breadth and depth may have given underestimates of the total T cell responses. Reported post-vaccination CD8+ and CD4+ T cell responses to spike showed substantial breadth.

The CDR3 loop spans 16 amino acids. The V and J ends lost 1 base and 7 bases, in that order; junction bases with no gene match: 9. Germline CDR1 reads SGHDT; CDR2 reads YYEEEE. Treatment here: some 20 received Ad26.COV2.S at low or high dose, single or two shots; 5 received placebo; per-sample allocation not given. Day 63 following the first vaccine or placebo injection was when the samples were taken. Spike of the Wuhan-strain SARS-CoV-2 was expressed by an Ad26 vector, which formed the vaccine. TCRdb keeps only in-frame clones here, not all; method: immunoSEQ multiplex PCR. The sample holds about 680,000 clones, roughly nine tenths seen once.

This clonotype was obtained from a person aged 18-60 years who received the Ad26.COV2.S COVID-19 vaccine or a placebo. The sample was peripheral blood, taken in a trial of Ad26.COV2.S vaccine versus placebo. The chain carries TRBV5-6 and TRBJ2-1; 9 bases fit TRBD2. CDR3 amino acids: CASSLSGGRGLNEQFF. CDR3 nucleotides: TGTGCCAGCAGCTTGAGCGGCGGGAGGGGTCTAAATGAGCAGTTCTTC. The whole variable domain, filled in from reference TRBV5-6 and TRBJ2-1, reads DAGVTQSPTHLIKTRGQQVTLRCSPKSGHDTVSWYQQALGQGPQFIFQYYEEEERQRGNFPDRFSGHQFPNYSSELNVNALLLGDSALYLCASSLSGGRGLNEQFFGPGTRLTVL.